The 25 T cell receptor beta chains below were found in one sample sequenced in a study of tumor-infiltrating lymphocytes in localized non-small cell lung cancer. The method was immunoSEQ multiplex PCR; TCRdb's version includes in-frame clones alone and lacks a portion of them. The sample has 13,000 or so clones, over 65% seen once. Sequenced: lung tumor tissue. The source of these receptors is a human donor with non-small cell lung cancer.

V usage is TRBV5-4 and J usage is TRBJ2-6; no clear D. V lost 2 bases, J lost 4 bases, and 4 bases lay in between. Per the germline V gene, CDR1 is SGHNT and CDR2 is YYREEE (reference sequence). This CDR3 comprises 13 residues. CDR3 sequence (DNA): TGTGCCAGCAGCTTTTTAGGGGCCAACGTCCTGACTTTC. Encoded protein: CASSFLGANVLTF.

By proportion, this clone is medium-sized (0.01 to 0.1%). The gene calls are TRBV18 and TRBJ2-5, with TRBD2 identical over 7 bases. Germline loops: CDR1 KGHSH, CDR2 LQKENI. After removal of 3 bases from V and 0 bases from J, the junction contained 7 bases not matched to a gene. The CDR3 covers 16 residues. This CDR3 reads CASSPMAGENQETQYF. CDR3 DNA: TGTGCCAGCTCACCCATGGCGGGAGAAAACCAAGAGACCCAGTACTTC.

The chain uses TRBV18 and TRBJ2-7, with D perhaps matching TRBD2 (5 bases). Trimming took off 1 base at V and 0 bases at J, with 16 bases between the two ends. Germline loops: CDR1 KGHSH, CDR2 LQKENI. This CDR3 spans 17 amino acids. DNA for the CDR3: TGTGCCAGCTCACCACGATTGGAGGTCTACTCCTCCTACGAGCAGTACTTC. This codes for CASSPRLEVYSSYEQYF.

This clone was seen a single time. The V and J genes are TRBV5-6 and TRBJ2-1; possibly TRBD2 for D (5 bases). CDR3 length equals 12 residues. V shed 4 bases and J shed 7 bases, with 9 bases lying between them. The germline CDR1 and CDR2 sequences are SGHDT and YYEEEE. The CDR3 sequence is CASSKTGNEQFF. DNA of the CDR3: TGTGCCAGCAGCAAGACGGGAAATGAGCAGTTCTTC.

This chain connects TRBV28 to TRBJ2-4; 7 bases are shared with TRBD1. The CDR3 is made up of 15 amino acids. Germline V gives CDR1 MDHEN, CDR2 SYDVKM. V lost 5 bases to trimming and J lost 0 bases; unmatched junction nucleotides: 4. The CDR3 DNA reads as TGTGCCAGCAGTATCCAGGGGGTAGCCAAAAACATTCAGTACTTC. It translates to CASSIQGVAKNIQYF.

This clone has just a few counts. The chain combines TRBV19 with TRBJ1-1; D may be TRBD1 (5 bases). V dropped 7 bases and J dropped 4 bases, with 19 bases sitting between them. CDR3 length equals 15 residues. Germline assignment: CDR1 LNHDA and CDR2 SQIVND (reference sequence). The CDR3 DNA follows: TGTGCCAGTACTACATTCGGAGGGGCTAGCACTGAAGCTTTCTTT. It specifies CASTTFGGASTEAFF.

Note on this clone: One junction end disagrees with the germline gene, perhaps due to a read error. CDR3 nucleotides: TGCAGTGCCAGAGATACGCAGTATTTT. This codes for CSARDTQYF. The genes are TRBV20-1 and TRBJ2-3; D ambiguous. The CDR3 loop spans 9 amino acids. Germline V gene sequence: CDR1 DFQATT, CDR2 SNEGSKA (reference sequence).

The chain has TRBV30 and TRBJ2-5; D is tentatively TRBD1 or TRBD2 (5 bases each). Trimming took 3 bases from V and 0 from J, leaving 11 bases between them. The germline gives CDR1 GTSNPN, CDR2 SVGIG (reference sequence). The CDR3 spans 14 residues. In nucleotides, the CDR3 is TGTGCCTGGAGCCCCGGGACCAACCAAGAGACCCAGTACTTC. Translating gives CAWSPGTNQETQYF. Looking up the rest from reference TRBV30 and TRBJ2-5 gives the full variable domain: SQTIHQWPATLVQPVGSPLSLECTVEGTSNPNLYWYRQAAGRGLQLLFYSVGIGQISSEVPQNLSASRPQDRQFILSSKKLLLSDSGFYLCAWSPGTNQETQYFGPGTRLLVL.

This chain connects TRBV19 to TRBJ1-1; D is unclear. The CDR3 consists of 14 residues. The germline gives CDR1 LNHDA, CDR2 SQIVND (reference sequence). Trimming removed 9 bases from V and 5 bases from J, with 19 bases in between. Written as DNA, the CDR3 is TGTGCCAGCCAGTCCCTATTTATGCGAACTGAAGCTTTCTTT. Amino acid sequence: CASQSLFMRTEAFF.

The chain recombines TRBV30 with TRBJ1-5; perhaps TRBD1 as D (5 bases). Germline assignment: CDR1 GTSNPN and CDR2 SVGIG (reference sequence). This CDR3 is built from 13 residues. The V end lost 2 bases, the J end lost 7 bases, and 12 bases lay between the germline ends. The CDR3 nucleotides are TGTGCCTGGAGTCTCAGGGCGGGGCAGCCCCAGCATTTT. Its translation: CAWSLRAGQPQHF.

The CDR3 bases are TGTGCCAGTAGTGGGGACAGACGGAGCTCCTATAATTCACCCCTCCACTTT. This gives the protein CASSGDRRSSYNSPLHF. J is TRBJ1-6 and V is TRBV19; 7 bases agree with TRBD1. Germline CDR1 reads LNHDA; CDR2 reads SQIVND (reference sequence). Germline trimming cut 5 bases from V and 0 bases from J; bases unmatched to any gene: 7. The CDR3 loop spans 17 amino acids.

The chain is built from TRBV7-9 and TRBJ2-1; the D gene is possibly TRBD2 (5 bases). V dropped 8 bases and J dropped 7 bases, with 9 bases sitting between them. This CDR3 comprises 11 residues. Germline V lookup: CDR1 SEHNR, CDR2 FQNEAQ (reference sequence). CDR3 in DNA: TGTGCCAGCGAAAGAGGGAATGAGCAGTTCTTC. It translates to CASERGNEQFF.

The rearrangement joins TRBV19 to TRBJ2-5; a weak D match, TRBD2 (7 bases). V was clipped by 4 bases and J by 4 bases, with 13 bases between them. This CDR3 contains 14 residues. Germline CDR1 reads LNHDA; CDR2 reads SQIVND (reference sequence). CDR3 sequence: CASSRGGLGETQYF. The CDR3 coding sequence is TGTGCCAGTAGTAGGGGGGGGCTTGGAGAGACCCAGTACTTC.

The gene calls are TRBV7-2 and TRBJ1-3; TRBD1 matches 7 bases. The CDR3 has 13 amino acids. The germline CDR1 and CDR2 sequences are SGHTA and FQGNSA. Trimming took 5 bases from V and 8 from J; bases not matched to a gene: 6. CDR3 sequence reads: CASSPRTGDTIYF. Here the CDR3 DNA reads TGTGCCAGCAGCCCCAGAACAGGGGACACCATATATTTT.

This clone was seen a few times. The chain joins TRBV29-1 to TRBJ1-1; D not certain. The CDR3 loop spans 13 amino acids. Per germline, CDR1 SQVTM and CDR2 ANQGSEA. The V gene lost 7 bases and the J gene lost 4 bases, with 16 bases spanning the gap. Written as DNA, the CDR3 is TGCAGCGCTACCGGAACGCCGCCCACTGAAGCTTTCTTT. Translation gives CSATGTPPTEAFF. Variable domain in full (rest from reference TRBV29-1 and TRBJ1-1): SAVISQKPSRDICQRGTSLTIQCQVDSQVTMMFWYRQQPGQSLTLIATANQGSEATYESGFVIDKFPISRPNLTFSTLTVSNMSPEDSSIYLCSATGTPPTEAFFGQGTRLTVV.

This clone was picked up a small number of times. V gene TRBV29-1 combines with J gene TRBJ1-2; a possible D gene is TRBD1 (5 bases). The length of the CDR3 is 12 residues. The germline V and J ends were trimmed by 3 bases and 6 bases, with 11 bases remaining between them. CDR1 is SQVTM, CDR2 ANQGSEA, per germline. The CDR3 DNA sequence: TGCAGCGTTGAGGCCAGGGATGATGGCTACACCTTC. The encoded protein is CSVEARDDGYTF.

V usage is TRBV5-1 and J usage is TRBJ2-2; 7 nucleotides align to TRBD2. The V and J ends lost 1 base and 0 bases, in that order; junction bases with no gene match: 3. The CDR3 covers 16 residues. Looked up from germline, CDR1 is SGHRS and CDR2 is YFSETQ. The CDR3 protein is CASSLYGGSNTGELFF. DNA for the CDR3: TGCGCCAGCAGCTTGTACGGGGGGTCGAACACCGGGGAGCTGTTTTTT. The full variable domain, in which reference TRBV5-1 and TRBJ2-2 provide the parts outside the CDR3, is KAGVTQTPRYLIKTRGQQVTLSCSPISGHRSVSWYQQTPGQGLQFLFEYFSETQRNKGNFPGRFSGRQFSNSRSEMNVSTLELGDSALYLCASSLYGGSNTGELFFGEGSRLTVL.

The count of this clone is one. The chain couples TRBV5-1 to TRBJ2-1; D is perhaps TRBD1 (7 bases). Trimming took 7 bases from V and 3 from J, leaving 11 bases between them. CDR3 length equals 13 residues. CDR1 is SGHRS, CDR2 YFSETQ, per germline. As DNA, the CDR3 is TGCGCCAGCTGGGGGGACAGCTACAATGAGCAGTTCTTC. Translated, it gives CASWGDSYNEQFF.

This clone was found a few times. CDR3 sequence (DNA): TGTGCCAGCAGTCCCGGCGAGGGTAAAAGCGAAAAACTGTTTTTT. Encoded protein: CASSPGEGKSEKLFF. V gene TRBV7-9 combines with J gene TRBJ1-4, with D hard to call. Deletions cut 6 bases from V and 8 bases from J, with 19 bases between. This CDR3 has 15 amino acids. CDR1 and CDR2 (germline): SEHNR, FQNEAQ (reference sequence).

This chain joins TRBV7-8 and TRBJ2-4; D is uncertain. The CDR3 contains 16 residues. V was cut by 4 bases and J by 0 bases, with 13 bases left in between. CDR1 is SGHVS and CDR2 is FQNEAQ in the germline V gene. CDR3 nucleotide sequence: TGTGCCAGCAGCTCAAGAAATCAACTAGCCAAAAACATTCAGTACTTC. This encodes CASSSRNQLAKNIQYF.

The CDR3 DNA reads TGCGCCAGCAGCCCAGGTCAGGGAGGTCAGCCCCAGCATTTT. Translating it yields CASSPGQGGQPQHF. This sequence joins TRBV4-1 and TRBJ1-5; weak D call: TRBD1 (5 bases). V dropped 4 bases and J dropped 6 bases, with 13 bases sitting between them. This CDR3 contains 14 residues. CDR1 is MGHRA, CDR2 YSYEKL, per germline.

Only a few counts were recorded for this clone. The chain combines TRBV2 with TRBJ1-5; the D is unclear. The V gene's germline CDR1 is SNHLY and CDR2 FYNNEI. The CDR3 covers 14 residues. The V and J ends lost 3 bases and 7 bases respectively, with 13 bases between them. The CDR3 region is CASSENQGSQPQHF. The CDR3 DNA reads TGTGCCAGCAGTGAGAATCAAGGGTCACAGCCCCAGCATTTT.

The rearrangement links TRBV5-4 to TRBJ1-2, with D possibly being TRBD1 (6 bases). The CDR3 runs 12 residues. Trimming took off 2 bases at V and 14 bases at J, with 16 bases between the two ends. The V gene's germline CDR1 is SGHNT and CDR2 YYREEE (reference sequence). The CDR3 DNA reads TGTGCCAGCAGCTTAGGGGGGCTAATCGGAACCTTC. It translates to CASSLGGLIGTF.

This clone was seen a handful of times. The chain carries TRBV30 and TRBJ1-6, with D hard to call. CDR1 and CDR2 (germline): GTSNPN, SVGIG (reference sequence). The CDR3 consists of 13 residues. Deletions cut 7 bases from V and 8 bases from J, with 15 bases between. CDR3 protein: CASGVPLYSPLHF. CDR3 coding DNA: TGTGCCTCCGGTGTCCCCCTCTATTCACCCCTCCACTTT.

The gene calls are TRBV5-4 and TRBJ1-2, with D possibly matching TRBD1 (5 bases). Germline CDR1 is SGHNT and CDR2 is YYREEE (reference sequence). V was clipped by 3 bases and J by 8 bases, with 8 bases between them. The CDR3 covers 11 residues. The CDR3 sequence: CASSSRVGYTF. In DNA form, the CDR3 reads TGTGCCAGCAGCTCCAGGGTCGGCTACACCTTC.